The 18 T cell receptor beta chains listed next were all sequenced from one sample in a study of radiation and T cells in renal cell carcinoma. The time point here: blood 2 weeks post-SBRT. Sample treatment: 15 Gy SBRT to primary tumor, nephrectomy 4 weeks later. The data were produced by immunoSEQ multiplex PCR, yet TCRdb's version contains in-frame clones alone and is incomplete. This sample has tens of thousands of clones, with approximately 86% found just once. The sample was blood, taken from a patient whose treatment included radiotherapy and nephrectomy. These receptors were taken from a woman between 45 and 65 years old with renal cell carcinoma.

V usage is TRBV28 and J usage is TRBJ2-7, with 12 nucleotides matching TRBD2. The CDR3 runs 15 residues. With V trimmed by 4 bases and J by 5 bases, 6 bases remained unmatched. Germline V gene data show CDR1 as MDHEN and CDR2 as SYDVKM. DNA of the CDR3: TGTGCCAGCAGTTCTAGCGGGAGGGCCGTCGACGAGCAGTACTTC. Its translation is CASSSSGRAVDEQYF.

This CDR3 reads CASSEVPQGSNQPQHF. DNA of the CDR3: TGTGCCAGCAGTGAAGTTCCACAGGGTAGCAATCAGCCCCAGCATTTT. V is TRBV6-1 and J is TRBJ1-5, with a weak D call TRBD1 (6 bases). Between the trimmed V and J ends, which lost 1 base and 0 bases, there was a span of 10 bases. Looked up from germline, CDR1 is MNHNS and CDR2 is SASEGT. CDR3 length: 16 residues.

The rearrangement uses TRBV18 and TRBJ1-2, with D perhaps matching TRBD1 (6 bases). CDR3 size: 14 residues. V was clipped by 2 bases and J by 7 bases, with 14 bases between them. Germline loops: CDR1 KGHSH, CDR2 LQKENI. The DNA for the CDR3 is TGTGCCAGCTCACCAGACAGGAGGGAAAGTGGCTACACCTTC. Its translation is CASSPDRRESGYTF.

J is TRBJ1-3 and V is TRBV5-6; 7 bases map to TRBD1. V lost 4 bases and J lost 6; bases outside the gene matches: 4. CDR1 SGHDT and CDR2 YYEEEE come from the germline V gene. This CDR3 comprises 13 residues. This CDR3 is CASSDGQANTIYF. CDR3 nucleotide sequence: TGTGCCAGCAGCGATGGACAGGCAAACACCATATATTTT.

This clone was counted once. In DNA form, the CDR3 reads TGTGCCAGCAGCTCCTTAAGGGCCGGGGAGCAGCCCCAGCATTTT. This codes for CASSSLRAGEQPQHF. The chain joins TRBV7-9 to TRBJ1-5; D remains ambiguous. Trimming took 4 bases from V and 7 from J, leaving 17 bases between them. Germline CDR1 and CDR2: SEHNR and FQNEAQ (reference sequence). The CDR3 has 15 residues.

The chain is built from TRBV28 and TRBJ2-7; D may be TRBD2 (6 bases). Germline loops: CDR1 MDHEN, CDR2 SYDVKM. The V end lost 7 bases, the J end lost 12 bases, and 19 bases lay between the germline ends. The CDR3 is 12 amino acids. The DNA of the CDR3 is TGTGCCAGCACCCCGGCTGCGGGGAGGTGGTACTTC. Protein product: CASTPAAGRWYF.

The DNA for the CDR3 is TGTGCCAGCAGCGTAGACGGGACAGACAATCAGCCCCAGCATTTT. Protein sequence: CASSVDGTDNQPQHF. This chain connects TRBV9 to TRBJ1-5, with TRBD1 matching 7 bases. V was clipped by 0 bases and J by 3 bases; unmatched bases: 3. The CDR3 has 15 residues. Germline CDR1 is SGDLS and CDR2 is YYNGEE.

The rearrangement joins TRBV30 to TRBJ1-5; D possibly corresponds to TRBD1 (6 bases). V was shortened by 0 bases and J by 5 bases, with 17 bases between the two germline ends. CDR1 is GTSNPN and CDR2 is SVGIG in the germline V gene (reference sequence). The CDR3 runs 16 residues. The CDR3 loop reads CAWSVRRRGWDQPQHF. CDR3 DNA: TGTGCCTGGAGTGTCCGTCGCAGGGGCTGGGATCAGCCCCAGCATTTT.

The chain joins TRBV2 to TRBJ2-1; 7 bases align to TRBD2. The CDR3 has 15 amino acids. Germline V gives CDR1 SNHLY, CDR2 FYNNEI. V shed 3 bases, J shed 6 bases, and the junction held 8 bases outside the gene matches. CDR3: CASSETSLYGNEQFF. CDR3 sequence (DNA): TGTGCCAGCAGTGAGACTAGCCTTTATGGCAATGAGCAGTTCTTC.

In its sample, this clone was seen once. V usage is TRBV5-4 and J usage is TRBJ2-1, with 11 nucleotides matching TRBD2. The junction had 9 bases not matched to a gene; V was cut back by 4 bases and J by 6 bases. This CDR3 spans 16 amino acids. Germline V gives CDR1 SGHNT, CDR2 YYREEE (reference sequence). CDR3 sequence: CASSNPGTSGFNEQFF. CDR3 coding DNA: TGTGCCAGCAGCAACCCGGGGACTAGCGGATTCAATGAGCAGTTCTTC.

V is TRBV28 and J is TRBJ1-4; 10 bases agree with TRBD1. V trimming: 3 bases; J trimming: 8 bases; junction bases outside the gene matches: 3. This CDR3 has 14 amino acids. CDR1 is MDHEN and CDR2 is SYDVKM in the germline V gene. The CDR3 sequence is CASSLTGGVEKLFF. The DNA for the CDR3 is TGTGCCAGCAGTTTGACAGGGGGCGTGGAAAAACTGTTTTTT.

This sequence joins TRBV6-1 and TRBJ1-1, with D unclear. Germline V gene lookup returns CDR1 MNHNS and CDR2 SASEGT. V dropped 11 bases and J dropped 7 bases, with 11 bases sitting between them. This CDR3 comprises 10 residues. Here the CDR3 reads CASSRLEAFF. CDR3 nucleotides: TGTGCCTCAAGCCGGCTTGAAGCTTTCTTT.

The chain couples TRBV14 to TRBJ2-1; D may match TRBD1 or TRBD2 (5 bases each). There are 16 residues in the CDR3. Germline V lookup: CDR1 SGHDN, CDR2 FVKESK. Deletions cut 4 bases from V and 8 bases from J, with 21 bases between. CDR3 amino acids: CASSPNGLDTGDEQFF. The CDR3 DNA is TGTGCCAGCAGCCCTAATGGACTGGACACCGGCGATGAGCAGTTCTTC.

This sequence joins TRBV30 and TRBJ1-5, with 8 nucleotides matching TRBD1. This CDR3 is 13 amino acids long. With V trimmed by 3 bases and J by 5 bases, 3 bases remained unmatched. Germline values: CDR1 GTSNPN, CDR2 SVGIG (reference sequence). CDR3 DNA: TGTGCCTGGAGGCACAGGGGGGATCAGCCCCAGCATTTT. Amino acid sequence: CAWRHRGDQPQHF.

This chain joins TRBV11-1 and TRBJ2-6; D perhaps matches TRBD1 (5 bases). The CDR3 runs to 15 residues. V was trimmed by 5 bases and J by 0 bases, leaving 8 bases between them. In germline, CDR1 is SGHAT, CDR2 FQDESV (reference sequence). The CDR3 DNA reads TGTGCCAGCAGCCAGGGCCTCTCTGGGGCCAACGTCCTGACTTTC. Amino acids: CASSQGLSGANVLTF.

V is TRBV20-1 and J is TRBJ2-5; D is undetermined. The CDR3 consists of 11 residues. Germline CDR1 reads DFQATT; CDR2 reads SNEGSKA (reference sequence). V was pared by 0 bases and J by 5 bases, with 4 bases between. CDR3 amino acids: CSARDWETQYF. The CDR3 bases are TGCAGTGCTAGAGATTGGGAGACCCAGTACTTC.

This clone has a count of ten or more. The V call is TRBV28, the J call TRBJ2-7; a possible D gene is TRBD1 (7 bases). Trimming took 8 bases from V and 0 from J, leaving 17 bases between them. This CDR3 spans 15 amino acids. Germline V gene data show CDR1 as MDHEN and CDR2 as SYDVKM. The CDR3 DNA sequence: TGTGCCAGCTCGACTAGGCACAGGGGCTCCTACGAGCAGTACTTC. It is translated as CASSTRHRGSYEQYF.

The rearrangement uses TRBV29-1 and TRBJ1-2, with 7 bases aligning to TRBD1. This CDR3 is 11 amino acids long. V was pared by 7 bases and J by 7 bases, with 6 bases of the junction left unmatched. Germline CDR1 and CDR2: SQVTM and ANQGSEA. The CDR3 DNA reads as TGCAGCGCCCAACAGGGGTTTGGCTACACCTTC. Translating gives CSAQQGFGYTF.